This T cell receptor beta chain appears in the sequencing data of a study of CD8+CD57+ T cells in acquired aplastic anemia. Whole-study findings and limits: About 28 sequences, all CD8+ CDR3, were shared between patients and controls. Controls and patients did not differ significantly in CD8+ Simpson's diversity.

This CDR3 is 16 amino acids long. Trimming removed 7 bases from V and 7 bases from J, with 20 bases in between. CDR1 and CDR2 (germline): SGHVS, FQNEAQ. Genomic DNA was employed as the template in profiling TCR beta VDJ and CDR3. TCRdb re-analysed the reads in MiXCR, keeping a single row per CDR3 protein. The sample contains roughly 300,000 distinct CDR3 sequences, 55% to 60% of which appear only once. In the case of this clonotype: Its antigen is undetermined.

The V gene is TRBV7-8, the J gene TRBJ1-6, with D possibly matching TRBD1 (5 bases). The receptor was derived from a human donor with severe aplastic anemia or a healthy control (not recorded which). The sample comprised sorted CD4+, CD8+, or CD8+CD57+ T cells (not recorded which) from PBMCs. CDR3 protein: CASNAEGRGRNSPLHF. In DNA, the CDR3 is TGTGCCAGCAACGCCGAAGGAAGGGGTCGGAATTCACCCCTCCACTTT.